This passage covers 13 T cell receptor beta chains from one sample sequenced in a study of OX40 agonist ivuxolimab in advanced cancers. Libraries were prepared by immunoSEQ multiplex PCR; TCRdb keeps only in-frame clonotypes and omits some of them. The table has tens of thousands of clones, 80% to 90% seen once; the top ten hold 0.4% to 0.55%. Sequences were derived from CD4+ or CD8+ T cells sorted from blood, sampled in a trial of the OX40 agonist ivuxolimab. The receptors here all came from an adult with an advanced solid tumor such as melanoma, head and neck, liver or kidney cancer.

V usage is TRBV18 and J usage is TRBJ2-5; D is uncertain. There are 12 residues in the CDR3. CDR1 KGHSH and CDR2 LQKENI come from the germline V gene. Trimming removed 5 bases at V and 4 bases at J, with 8 bases between. For the CDR3, the DNA is TGTGCCAGCTCAGCCCGCCGAGAGACCCAGTACTTC. This sequence encodes CASSARRETQYF.

A few counts support this clone. V and J are TRBV29-1 and TRBJ2-7; a weak D match, TRBD1 (8 bases). Per the germline V gene, CDR1 is SQVTM and CDR2 is ANQGSEA. CDR3 length equals 14 residues. Trimming shortened V by 4 bases and J by 2 bases, and 15 bases separated the two germline ends. CDR3 in DNA: TGCAGCGTTGGGGGGGGCAGGGGGCCCTACGAGCAGTACTTC. It specifies CSVGGGRGPYEQYF.

CDR3 sequence (DNA): TGTGCCAGCAGCTCAAGGACTAGCGGAGAAGAGACCCAGTACTTC. Protein: CASSSRTSGEETQYF. V is TRBV5-4 and J is TRBJ2-5; TRBD2 matches at 10 bases. V was clipped by 3 bases and J by 3 bases; unmatched bases: 5. The germline CDR1 and CDR2 sequences are SGHNT and YYREEE (reference sequence). CDR3 length equals 15 residues.

This sequence joins TRBV13 and TRBJ2-3; D ambiguous. CDR1 is PRHDT, CDR2 FYEKMQ, per germline (reference sequence). Trimming pared 0 bases from V and 9 bases from J, leaving 7 bases between. The CDR3 sequence is 12 residues long. CDR3 bases: TGTGCCAGCAGCTTAGGGGCTGCAACGCAGTATTTT. Translating it yields CASSLGAATQYF.

This chain links TRBV28 with TRBJ2-7, with a possible D match to TRBD1 (6 bases). The germline gives CDR1 MDHEN, CDR2 SYDVKM. The CDR3 length is 15 residues. Trimming removed 8 bases from V and 0 bases from J, with 17 bases in between. CDR3 DNA sequence: TGTGCCAGCGGGGGCAGGTCGGAGAGCTCCTACGAGCAGTACTTC. This sequence encodes CASGGRSESSYEQYF.

V and J are TRBV2 and TRBJ2-1, with TRBD2 identical over 11 bases. Germline V gene lookup returns CDR1 SNHLY and CDR2 FYNNEI. Trimming cost V 4 bases and J 9 bases; bases outside gene matches: 8. This CDR3 is built from 15 residues. The CDR3 nucleotides read TGTGCCAGCAGTGGCCTAGCGGGAGGATCGGTTGAGCAGTTCTTC. Translation gives CASSGLAGGSVEQFF.

V is TRBV27 and J is TRBJ2-1, with 8 bases that match TRBD2. The V gene's germline CDR1 is MNHEY and CDR2 SMNVEV (reference sequence). V was clipped by 1 base and J by 6 bases; unmatched bases: 11. The CDR3 sequence is 17 residues long. CDR3 sequence reads: CASSLLASGLFGNEQFF. CDR3 in DNA: TGTGCCAGCAGTTTATTGGCTAGCGGGCTCTTTGGCAATGAGCAGTTCTTC.

The V and J genes are TRBV15 and TRBJ2-7; D unresolved. Germline assignment: CDR1 LNHNV and CDR2 YYDKDF (reference sequence). Deletions cut 1 base from V and 4 bases from J, with 5 bases between. The CDR3 is made up of 12 amino acids. The CDR3 region has the DNA TGTGCCACCAGCAGAGGTGGTTACGAGCAGTACTTC. Encoded protein: CATSRGGYEQYF.

This CDR3 reads CSVGQGAYEQYF. The CDR3 region has the DNA TGCAGCGTGGGACAGGGAGCCTACGAGCAGTACTTC. This chain uses TRBV29-1 with TRBJ2-7; 9 bases are a match to TRBD1. The J segment lost 2 bases and the V segment lost 6 bases, leaving 2 bases of the junction unmatched. CDR1 and CDR2 from the germline V gene are SQVTM and ANQGSEA. The CDR3 extends over 12 amino acids.

The J gene is TRBJ2-1, the V gene TRBV9; 8 bases are a match to TRBD2. Looked up from germline, CDR1 is SGDLS and CDR2 is YYNGEE. Trimming cost V 3 bases and J 9 bases; bases outside gene matches: 11. The CDR3 spans 15 residues. In DNA form, the CDR3 reads TGTGCCAGCAGCGAGAGTGTAGCGGGACTGAGTGAGCAGTTCTTC. This gives the protein CASSESVAGLSEQFF.

A single count supports this clone. The CDR3 nucleotides read TGTGCCTGGAGTGGGGGACAGCTGAGTTCCTACGAGCAGTACTTC. It is translated as CAWSGGQLSSYEQYF. The chain employs TRBV30 and TRBJ2-7; 7 nucleotides match TRBD1. Trimming took 1 base from V and 1 from J; bases not matched to a gene: 7. This CDR3 is 15 amino acids long. Germline CDR1 GTSNPN, CDR2 SVGIG (reference sequence).

J is TRBJ2-7 and V is TRBV5-4; TRBD1 or TRBD2 may be the D gene (5 bases each). Germline CDR1 and CDR2: SGHNT and YYREEE (reference sequence). The CDR3 has 14 amino acids. V gave up 5 bases and J gave up 4 bases, with 16 bases separating them. CDR3 region: CASSTGPEGYEQYF. The CDR3 DNA is TGTGCCAGCAGTACAGGCCCCGAGGGGTACGAGCAGTACTTC.

The V gene is TRBV7-2, the J gene TRBJ1-1; D not certain. CDR3 length equals 14 residues. In germline, CDR1 is SGHTA, CDR2 FQGNSA. V lost 1 base to trimming and J lost 4 bases, with 10 bases between them. DNA of the CDR3: TGTGCCAGCAGCTTAGGGGCGGCGCGCACTGAAGCTTTCTTT. Translated, it gives CASSLGAARTEAFF.